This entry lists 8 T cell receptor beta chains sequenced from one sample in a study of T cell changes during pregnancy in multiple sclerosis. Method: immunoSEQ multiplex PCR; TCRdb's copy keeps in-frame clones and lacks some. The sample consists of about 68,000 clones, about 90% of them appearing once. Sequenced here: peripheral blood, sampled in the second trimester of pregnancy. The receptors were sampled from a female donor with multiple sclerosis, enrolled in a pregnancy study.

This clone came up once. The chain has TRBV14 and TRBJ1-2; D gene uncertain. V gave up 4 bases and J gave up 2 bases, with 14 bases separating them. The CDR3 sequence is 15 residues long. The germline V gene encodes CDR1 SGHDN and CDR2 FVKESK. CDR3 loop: CASSPGLIVNYGYTF. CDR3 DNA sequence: TGTGCCAGCAGCCCTGGACTGATCGTGAACTATGGCTACACCTTC.

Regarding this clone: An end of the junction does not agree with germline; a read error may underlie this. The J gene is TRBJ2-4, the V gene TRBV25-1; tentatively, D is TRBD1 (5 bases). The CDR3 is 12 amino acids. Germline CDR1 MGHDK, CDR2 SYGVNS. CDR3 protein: CASSESSRAPRF. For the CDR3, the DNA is TGTGCCAGCAGTGAATCCAGCAGGGCCCCGCGGTTC.

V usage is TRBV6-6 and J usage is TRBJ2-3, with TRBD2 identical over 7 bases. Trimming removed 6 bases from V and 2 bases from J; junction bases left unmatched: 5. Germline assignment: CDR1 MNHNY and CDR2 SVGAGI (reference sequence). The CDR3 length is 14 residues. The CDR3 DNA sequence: TGTGCCAGCAGCTTAGCGGGCCCCACAGATACGCAGTATTTT. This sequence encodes CASSLAGPTDTQYF.

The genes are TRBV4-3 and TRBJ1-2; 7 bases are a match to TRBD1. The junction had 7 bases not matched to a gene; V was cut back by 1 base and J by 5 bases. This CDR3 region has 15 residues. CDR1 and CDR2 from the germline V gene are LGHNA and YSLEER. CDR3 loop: CASSQVGQGEYGYTF. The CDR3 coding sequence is TGCGCCAGCAGCCAAGTGGGCCAGGGGGAGTATGGCTACACCTTC.

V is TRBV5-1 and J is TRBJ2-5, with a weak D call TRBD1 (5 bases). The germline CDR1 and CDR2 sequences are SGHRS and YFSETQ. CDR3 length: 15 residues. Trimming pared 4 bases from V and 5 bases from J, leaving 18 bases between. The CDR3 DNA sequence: TGCGCCAGCAGCCCTAGGGGCATAGACATGGAGACCCAGTACTTC. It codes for CASSPRGIDMETQYF.

CDR3 loop: CAWSVRGLASPKQFF. The DNA of the CDR3 is TGTGCCTGGAGTGTACGTGGACTAGCGTCCCCGAAGCAGTTCTTC. The chain employs TRBV30 and TRBJ2-1; 9 positions agree with TRBD2. The CDR3 extends over 15 amino acids. Looked up from germline, CDR1 is GTSNPN and CDR2 is SVGIG (reference sequence). Trimming removed 0 bases from V and 11 bases from J; junction bases left unmatched: 11.

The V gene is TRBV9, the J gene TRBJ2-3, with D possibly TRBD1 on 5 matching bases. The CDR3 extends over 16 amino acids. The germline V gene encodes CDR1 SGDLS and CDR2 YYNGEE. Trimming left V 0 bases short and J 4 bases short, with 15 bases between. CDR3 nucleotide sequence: TGTGCCAGCAGCGTAGCCGGTCAGGGCCGGGCAGATACGCAGTATTTT. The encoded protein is CASSVAGQGRADTQYF.

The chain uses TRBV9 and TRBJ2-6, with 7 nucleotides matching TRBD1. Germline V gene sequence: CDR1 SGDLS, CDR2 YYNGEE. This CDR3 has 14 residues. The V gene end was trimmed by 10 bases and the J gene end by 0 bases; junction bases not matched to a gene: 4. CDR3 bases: TGTGCCTCCGGGACAGACTCTGGGGCCAACGTCCTGACTTTC. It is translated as CASGTDSGANVLTF.